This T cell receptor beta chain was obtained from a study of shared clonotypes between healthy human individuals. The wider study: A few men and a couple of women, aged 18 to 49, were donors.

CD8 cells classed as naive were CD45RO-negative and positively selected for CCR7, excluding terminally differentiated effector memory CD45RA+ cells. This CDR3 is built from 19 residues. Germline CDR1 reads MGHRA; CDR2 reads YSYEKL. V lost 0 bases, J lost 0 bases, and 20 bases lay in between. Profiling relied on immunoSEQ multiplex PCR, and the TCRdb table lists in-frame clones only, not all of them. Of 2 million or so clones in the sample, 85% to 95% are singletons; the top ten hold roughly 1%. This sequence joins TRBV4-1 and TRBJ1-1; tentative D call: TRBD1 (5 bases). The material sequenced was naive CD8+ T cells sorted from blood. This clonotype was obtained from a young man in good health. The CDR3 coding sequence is TGCGCCAGCAGCCAAGAAACTTTCGTGCAGGGCTTGGTGAACACTGAAGCTTTCTTT. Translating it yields CASSQETFVQGLVNTEAFF.